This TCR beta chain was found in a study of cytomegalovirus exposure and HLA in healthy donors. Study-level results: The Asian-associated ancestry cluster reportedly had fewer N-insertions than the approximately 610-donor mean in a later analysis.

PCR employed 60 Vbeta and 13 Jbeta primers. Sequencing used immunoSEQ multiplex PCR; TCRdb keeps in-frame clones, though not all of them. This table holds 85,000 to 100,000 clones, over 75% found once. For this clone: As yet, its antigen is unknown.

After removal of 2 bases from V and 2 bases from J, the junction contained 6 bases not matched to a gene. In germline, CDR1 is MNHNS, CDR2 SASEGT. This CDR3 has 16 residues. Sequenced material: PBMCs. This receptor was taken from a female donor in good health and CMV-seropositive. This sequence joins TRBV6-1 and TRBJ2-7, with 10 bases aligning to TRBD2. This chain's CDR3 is CASSEPSGRVTYEQYF. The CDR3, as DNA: TGTGCCAGCAGTGAACCAAGCGGGAGGGTCACCTACGAGCAGTACTTC.